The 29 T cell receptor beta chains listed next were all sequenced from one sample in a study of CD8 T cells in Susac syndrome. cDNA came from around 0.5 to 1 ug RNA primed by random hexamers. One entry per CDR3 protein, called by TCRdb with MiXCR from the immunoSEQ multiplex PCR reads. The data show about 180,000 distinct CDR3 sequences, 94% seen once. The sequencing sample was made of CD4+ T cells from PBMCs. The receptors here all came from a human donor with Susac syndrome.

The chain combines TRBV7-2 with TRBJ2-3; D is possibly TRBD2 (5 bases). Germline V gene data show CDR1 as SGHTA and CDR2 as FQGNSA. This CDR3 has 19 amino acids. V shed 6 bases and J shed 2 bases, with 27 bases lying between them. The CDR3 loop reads CASRPALGFTADLTDTQYF. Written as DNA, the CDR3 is TGTGCCAGCAGACCCGCTTTAGGGTTTACAGCGGACCTCACAGATACGCAGTATTTT. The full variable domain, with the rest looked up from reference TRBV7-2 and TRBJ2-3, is GAGVSQSPSNKVTEKGKDVELRCDPISGHTALYWYRQSLGQGLEFLIYFQGNSAPDKSGLPSDRFSAERTGGSVSTLTIQRTQQEDSAVYLCASRPALGFTADLTDTQYFGPGTRLTVL.

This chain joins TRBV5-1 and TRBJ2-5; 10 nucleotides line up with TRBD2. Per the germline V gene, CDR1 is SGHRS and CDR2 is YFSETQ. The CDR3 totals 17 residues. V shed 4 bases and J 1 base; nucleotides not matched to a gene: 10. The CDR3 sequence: CASSVAAGLASQETQYF. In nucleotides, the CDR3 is TGCGCCAGCAGCGTAGCCGCGGGACTAGCGAGCCAAGAGACCCAGTACTTC.

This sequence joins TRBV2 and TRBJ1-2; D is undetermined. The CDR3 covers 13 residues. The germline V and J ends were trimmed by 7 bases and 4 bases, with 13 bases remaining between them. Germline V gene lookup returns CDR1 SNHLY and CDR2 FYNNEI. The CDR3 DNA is TGTGCCAGCACTCTCGAGAAGGGCTATGGCTACACCTTC. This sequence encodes CASTLEKGYGYTF.

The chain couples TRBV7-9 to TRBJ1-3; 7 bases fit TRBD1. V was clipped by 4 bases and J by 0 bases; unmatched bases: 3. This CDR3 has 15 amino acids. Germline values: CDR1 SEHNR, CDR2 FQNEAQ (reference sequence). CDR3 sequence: CASSWGQHSGNTIYF. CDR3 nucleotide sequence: TGTGCCAGCAGCTGGGGACAGCACTCTGGAAACACCATATATTTT.

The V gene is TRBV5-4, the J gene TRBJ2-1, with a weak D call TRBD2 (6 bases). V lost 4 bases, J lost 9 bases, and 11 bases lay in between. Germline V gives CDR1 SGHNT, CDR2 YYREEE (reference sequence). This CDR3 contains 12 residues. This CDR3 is CASSRAEGEQFF. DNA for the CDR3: TGTGCCAGCAGCCGTGCGGAGGGTGAGCAGTTCTTC.

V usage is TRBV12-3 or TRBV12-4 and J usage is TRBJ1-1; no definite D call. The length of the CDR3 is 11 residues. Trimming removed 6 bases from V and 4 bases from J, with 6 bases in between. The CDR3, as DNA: TGTGCCAGCAGACTGACCACTGAAGCTTTCTTT. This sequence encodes CASRLTTEAFF.

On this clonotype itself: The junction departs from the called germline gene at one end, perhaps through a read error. DNA for the CDR3: TGTGCCAGCACCCAAGGTGGGCAAGAGCCCCAGTACTTC. Translated: CASTQGGQEPQYF. The gene calls are TRBV6-1 and TRBJ2-5; D call uncertain. CDR1 and CDR2 (germline): MNHNS, SASEGT. The CDR3 is 13 amino acids.

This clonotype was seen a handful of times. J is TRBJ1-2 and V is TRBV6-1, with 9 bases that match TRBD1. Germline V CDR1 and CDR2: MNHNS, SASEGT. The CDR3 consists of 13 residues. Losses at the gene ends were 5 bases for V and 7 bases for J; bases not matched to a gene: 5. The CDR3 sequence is CASSPTGGSGYTF. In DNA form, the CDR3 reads TGTGCCAGCAGTCCGACAGGGGGAAGTGGCTACACCTTC.

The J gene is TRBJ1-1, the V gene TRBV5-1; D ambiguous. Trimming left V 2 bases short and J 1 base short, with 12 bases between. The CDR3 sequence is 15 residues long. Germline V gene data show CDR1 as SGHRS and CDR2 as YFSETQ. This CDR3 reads CASSFVGSQNTEAFF. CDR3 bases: TGCGCCAGCAGCTTTGTAGGGTCCCAGAACACTGAAGCTTTCTTT.

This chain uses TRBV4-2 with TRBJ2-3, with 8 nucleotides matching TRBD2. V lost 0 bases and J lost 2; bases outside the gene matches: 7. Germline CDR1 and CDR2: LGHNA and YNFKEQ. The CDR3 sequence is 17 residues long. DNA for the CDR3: TGTGCCAGCAGCCAAGACGGGGTAGCGGGGAACACAGATACGCAGTATTTT. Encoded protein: CASSQDGVAGNTDTQYF.

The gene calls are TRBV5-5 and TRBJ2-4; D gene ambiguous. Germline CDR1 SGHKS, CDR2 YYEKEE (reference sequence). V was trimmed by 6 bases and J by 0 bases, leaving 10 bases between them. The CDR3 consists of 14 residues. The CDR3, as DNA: TGTGCCAGCAATGAGAACATAGCCAAAAACATTCAGTACTTC. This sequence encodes CASNENIAKNIQYF.

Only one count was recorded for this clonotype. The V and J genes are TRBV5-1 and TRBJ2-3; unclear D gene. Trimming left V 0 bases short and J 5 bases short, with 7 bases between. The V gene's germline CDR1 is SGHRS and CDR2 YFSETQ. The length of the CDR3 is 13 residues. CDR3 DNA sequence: TGCGCCAGCAGCTTGGTCCCCGAAGATACGCAGTATTTT. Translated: CASSLVPEDTQYF. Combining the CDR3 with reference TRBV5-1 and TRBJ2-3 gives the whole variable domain KAGVTQTPRYLIKTRGQQVTLSCSPISGHRSVSWYQQTPGQGLQFLFEYFSETQRNKGNFPGRFSGRQFSNSRSEMNVSTLELGDSALYLCASSLVPEDTQYFGPGTRLTVL.

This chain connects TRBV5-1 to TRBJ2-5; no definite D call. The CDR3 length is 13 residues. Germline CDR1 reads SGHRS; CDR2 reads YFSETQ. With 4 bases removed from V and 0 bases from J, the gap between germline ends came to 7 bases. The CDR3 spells CASSAEYQETQYF. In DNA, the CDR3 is TGCGCCAGCAGCGCGGAGTACCAAGAGACCCAGTACTTC.

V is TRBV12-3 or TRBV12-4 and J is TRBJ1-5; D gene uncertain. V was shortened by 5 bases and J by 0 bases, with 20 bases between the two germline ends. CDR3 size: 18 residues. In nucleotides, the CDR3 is TGTGCCAGCAGTCCGAGAAACTTAGTCTGGGATAGCAATCAGCCCCAGCATTTT. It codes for CASSPRNLVWDSNQPQHF.

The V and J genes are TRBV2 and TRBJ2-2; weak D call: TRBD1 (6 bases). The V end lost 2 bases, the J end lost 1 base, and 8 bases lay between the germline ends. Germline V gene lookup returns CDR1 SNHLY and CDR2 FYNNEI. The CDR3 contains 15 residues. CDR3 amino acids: CASSESGQNTGELFF. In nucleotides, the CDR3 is TGTGCCAGCAGTGAATCGGGACAGAACACCGGGGAGCTGTTTTTT.

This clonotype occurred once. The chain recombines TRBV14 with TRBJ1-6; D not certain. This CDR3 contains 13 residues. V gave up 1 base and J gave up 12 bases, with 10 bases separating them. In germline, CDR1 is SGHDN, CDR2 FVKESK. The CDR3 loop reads CASSQVRVEPLHF. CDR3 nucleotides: TGTGCCAGCAGCCAAGTCCGGGTTGAACCCCTCCACTTT.

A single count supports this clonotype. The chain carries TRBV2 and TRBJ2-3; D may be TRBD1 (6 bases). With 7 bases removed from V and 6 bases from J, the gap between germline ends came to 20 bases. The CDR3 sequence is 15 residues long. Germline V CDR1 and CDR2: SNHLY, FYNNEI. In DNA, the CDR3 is TGTGCCAGCACCGGAACGAGGGTAGGGGGTGATACGCAGTATTTT. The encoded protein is CASTGTRVGGDTQYF.

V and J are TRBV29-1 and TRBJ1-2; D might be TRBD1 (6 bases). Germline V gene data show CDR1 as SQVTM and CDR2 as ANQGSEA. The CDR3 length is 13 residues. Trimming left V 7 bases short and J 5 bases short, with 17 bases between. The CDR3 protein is CSASQGRGYGYTF. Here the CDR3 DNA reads TGCAGCGCCTCCCAGGGGCGCGGATATGGCTACACCTTC.

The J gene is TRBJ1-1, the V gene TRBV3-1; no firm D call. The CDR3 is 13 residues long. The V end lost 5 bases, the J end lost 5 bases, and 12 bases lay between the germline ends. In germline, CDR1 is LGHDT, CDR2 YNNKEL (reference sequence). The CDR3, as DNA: TGTGCCAGCAGCATGACTCGAGGGACTGAAGCTTTCTTT. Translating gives CASSMTRGTEAFF. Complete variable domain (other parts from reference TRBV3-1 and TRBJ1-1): DTAVSQTPKYLVTQMGNDKSIKCEQNLGHDTMYWYKQDSKKFLKIMFSYNNKELIINETVPNRFSPKSPDKAHLNLHINSLELGDSAVYFCASSMTRGTEAFFGQGTRLTVV.

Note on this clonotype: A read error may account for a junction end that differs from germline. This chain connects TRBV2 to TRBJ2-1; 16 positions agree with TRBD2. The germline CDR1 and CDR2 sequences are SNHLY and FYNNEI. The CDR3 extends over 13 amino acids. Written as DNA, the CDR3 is TGTGCCAGCACTCCGGGACTAGCGGGGGGGTACCGGTTC. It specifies CASTPGLAGGYRF.

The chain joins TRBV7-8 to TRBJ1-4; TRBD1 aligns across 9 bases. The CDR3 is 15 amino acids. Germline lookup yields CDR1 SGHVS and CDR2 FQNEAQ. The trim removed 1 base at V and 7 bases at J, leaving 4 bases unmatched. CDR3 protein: CASSLVGTGREKLFF. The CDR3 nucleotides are TGTGCCAGCAGCTTAGTAGGGACAGGGCGTGAAAAACTGTTTTTT.

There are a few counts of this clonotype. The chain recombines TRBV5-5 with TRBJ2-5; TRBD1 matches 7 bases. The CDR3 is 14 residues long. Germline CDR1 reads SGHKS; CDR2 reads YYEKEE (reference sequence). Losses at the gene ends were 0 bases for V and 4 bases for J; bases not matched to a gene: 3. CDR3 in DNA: TGTGCCAGCAGCTTGGTTGAGGGGGCAGAGACCCAGTACTTC. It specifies CASSLVEGAETQYF.

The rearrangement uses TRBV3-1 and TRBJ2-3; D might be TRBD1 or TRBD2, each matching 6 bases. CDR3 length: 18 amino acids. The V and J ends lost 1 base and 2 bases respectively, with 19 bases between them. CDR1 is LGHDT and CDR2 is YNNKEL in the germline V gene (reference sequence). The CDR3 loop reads CASSQVTQAEGVTDTQYF. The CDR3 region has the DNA TGTGCCAGCAGCCAAGTTACCCAAGCGGAGGGGGTCACAGATACGCAGTATTTT.

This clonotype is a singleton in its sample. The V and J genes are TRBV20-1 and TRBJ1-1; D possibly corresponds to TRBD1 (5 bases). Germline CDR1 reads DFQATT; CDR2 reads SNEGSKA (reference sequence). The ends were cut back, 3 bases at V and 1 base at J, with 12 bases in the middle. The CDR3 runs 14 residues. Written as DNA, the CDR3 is TGCAGTGCTAGCAGGGAAGATTGGAACACTGAAGCTTTCTTT. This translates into CSASREDWNTEAFF.

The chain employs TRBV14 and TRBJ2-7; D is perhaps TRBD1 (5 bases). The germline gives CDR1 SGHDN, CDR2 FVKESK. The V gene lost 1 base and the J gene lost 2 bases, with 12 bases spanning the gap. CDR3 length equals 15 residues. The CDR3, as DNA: TGTGCCAGCAGCCAAGGGCAGGGAAGAACCTACGAGCAGTACTTC. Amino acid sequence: CASSQGQGRTYEQYF.

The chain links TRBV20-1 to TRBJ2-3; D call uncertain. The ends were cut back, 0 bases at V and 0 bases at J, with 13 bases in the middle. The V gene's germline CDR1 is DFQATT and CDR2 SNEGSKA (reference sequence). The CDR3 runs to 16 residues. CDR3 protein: CSARDVSRASTDTQYF. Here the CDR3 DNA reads TGCAGTGCTAGAGACGTCTCCCGTGCTAGCACAGATACGCAGTATTTT.

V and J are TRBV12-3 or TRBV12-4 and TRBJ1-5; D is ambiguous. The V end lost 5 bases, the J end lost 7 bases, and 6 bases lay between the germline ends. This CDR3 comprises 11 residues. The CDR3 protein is CASSNQQPQHF. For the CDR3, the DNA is TGTGCCAGCAGTAACCAGCAGCCCCAGCATTTT.

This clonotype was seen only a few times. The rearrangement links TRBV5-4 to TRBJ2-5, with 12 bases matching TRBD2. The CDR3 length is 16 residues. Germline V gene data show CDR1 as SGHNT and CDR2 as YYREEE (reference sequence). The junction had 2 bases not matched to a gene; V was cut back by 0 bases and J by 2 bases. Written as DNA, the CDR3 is TGTGCCAGCAGCTTGGCAGGACTAGCGGGGCAAGAGACCCAGTACTTC. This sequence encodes CASSLAGLAGQETQYF. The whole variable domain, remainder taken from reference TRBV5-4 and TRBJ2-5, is ETGVTQSPTHLIKTRGQQVTLRCSSQSGHNTVSWYQQALGQGPQFIFQYYREEENGRGNFPPRFSGLQFPNYSSELNVNALELDDSALYLCASSLAGLAGQETQYFGPGTRLLVL.

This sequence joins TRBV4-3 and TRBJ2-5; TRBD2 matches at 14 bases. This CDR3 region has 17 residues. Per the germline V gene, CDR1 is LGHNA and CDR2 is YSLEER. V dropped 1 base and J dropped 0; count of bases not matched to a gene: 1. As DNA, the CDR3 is TGCGCCAGCAGCCAAGGACTAGCGGGGGGGTACCAAGAGACCCAGTACTTC. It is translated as CASSQGLAGGYQETQYF.